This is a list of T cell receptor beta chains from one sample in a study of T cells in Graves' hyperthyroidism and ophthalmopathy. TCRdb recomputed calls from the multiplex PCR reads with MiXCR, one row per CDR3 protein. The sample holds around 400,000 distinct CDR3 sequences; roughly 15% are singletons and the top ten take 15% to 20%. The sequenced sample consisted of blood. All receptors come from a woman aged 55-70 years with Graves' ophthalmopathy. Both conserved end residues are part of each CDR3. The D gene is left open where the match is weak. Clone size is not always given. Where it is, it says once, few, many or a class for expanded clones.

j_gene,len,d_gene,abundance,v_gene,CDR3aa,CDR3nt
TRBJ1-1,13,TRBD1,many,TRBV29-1,CSGVRGRDTEAFF,TGCAGCGGGGTCAGGGGGCGAGACACTGAAGCTTTCTTT
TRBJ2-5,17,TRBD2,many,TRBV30,CAWTGTSGRAGQETQYF,TGTGCCTGGACCGGGACTAGCGGGAGGGCCGGGCAAGAGACCCAGTACTTC
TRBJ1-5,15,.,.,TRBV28,CASSLGQGWPQPQHF,TGTGCCAGCAGTTTAGGGCAGGGGTGGCCTCAGCCCCAGCATTTT
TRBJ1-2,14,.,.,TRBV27,CASTKLTEGYGYTF,TGTGCCAGCACCAAACTTACGGAGGGGTATGGCTACACCTTC
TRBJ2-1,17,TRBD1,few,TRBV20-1,CSATGQGKFGTNNEQFF,TGCAGTGCTACGGGACAGGGAAAGTTTGGGACAAACAATGAGCAGTTCTTC
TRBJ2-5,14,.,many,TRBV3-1,CASSQGGDQETQYF,TGTGCCAGCAGCCAAGGAGGAGATCAGGAGACCCAGTACTTC
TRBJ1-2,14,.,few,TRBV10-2,CASSDPGTNYGYTF,TGCGCCAGCAGTGATCCCGGTACTAACTATGGCTACACCTTC
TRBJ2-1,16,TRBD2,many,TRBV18,CASSPGLAGWGNEQFF,TGTGCCAGCTCACCGGGACTAGCGGGATGGGGCAATGAGCAGTTCTTC
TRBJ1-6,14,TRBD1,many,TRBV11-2,CASSSTGGGSPLHF,TGTGCCAGCAGCTCGACAGGGGGCGGTTCACCCCTCCACTTT
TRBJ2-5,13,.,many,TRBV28,CASSLGTEETQYF,TGTGCCAGCAGTTTAGGGACGGAAGAGACCCAGTACTTC
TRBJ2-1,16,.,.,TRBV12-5,CASGSLEGPSYNEQFF,TGTGCTAGTGGTTCCCTCGAGGGACCCTCCTACAATGAGCAGTTCTTC
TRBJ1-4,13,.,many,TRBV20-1,CSASDSTNEKLFF,TGCAGTGCTTCAGACTCAACTAATGAAAAACTGTTTTTT
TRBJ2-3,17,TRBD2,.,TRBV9,CASSPQGTSGRTDTQYF,TGTGCCAGCAGCCCACAGGGGACTAGCGGGAGAACAGATACGCAGTATTTT
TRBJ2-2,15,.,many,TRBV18,CASSPQRTATGELFF,TGTGCCAGCTCACCTCAGCGGACCGCGACCGGGGAGCTGTTTTTT
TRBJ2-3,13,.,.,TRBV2,CASSQTPRGTQYF,TGTGCCAGCAGTCAAACGCCCCGGGGTACGCAGTATTTT
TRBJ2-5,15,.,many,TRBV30,CAWSYFGRIQETQYF,TGTGCCTGGAGTTACTTTGGGCGGATCCAAGAGACCCAGTACTTC
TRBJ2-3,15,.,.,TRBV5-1,CATKLVSGGTDTQYF,TGCGCCACTAAATTGGTATCGGGAGGCACAGATACGCAGTATTTT
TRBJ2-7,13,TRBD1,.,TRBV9,CASSVQGDNEQYF,TGTGCCAGCAGCGTACAGGGGGACAACGAGCAGTACTTC
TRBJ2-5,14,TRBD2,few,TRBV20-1,CSAPGGDLQETQYF,TGCAGTGCTCCGGGGGGGGACCTCCAAGAGACCCAGTACTTC
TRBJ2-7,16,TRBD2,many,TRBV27,CASSLPGLAGTNEQYF,TGTGCCAGCAGTTTACCCGGACTAGCGGGAACCAACGAGCAGTACTTC
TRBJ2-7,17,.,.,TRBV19,CASKGNKVEIFTHEQYF,TGTGCCAGTAAAGGTAACAAGGTCGAGATCTTCACCCACGAGCAGTACTTC
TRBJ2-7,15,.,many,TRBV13,CASSLGGGNSFGQYF,TGTGCCAGCAGCTTAGGCGGCGGGAATTCCTTCGGGCAGTACTTC
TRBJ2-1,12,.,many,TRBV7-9,CASSLAEGEQFF,TGTGCCAGCAGCTTAGCGGAGGGTGAGCAGTTCTTC
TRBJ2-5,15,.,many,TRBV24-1,CATSESGTPQETQYF,TGTGCCACCAGTGAATCCGGGACACCCCAAGAGACCCAGTACTTC
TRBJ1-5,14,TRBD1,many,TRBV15,CATSTRQGGQPQHF,TGTGCCACCAGCACCCGACAGGGAGGTCAGCCCCAGCATTTT
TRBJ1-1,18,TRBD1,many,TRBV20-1,CSARRVPGQGSENTEAFF,TGCAGTGCTAGAAGGGTTCCGGGACAGGGGTCCGAGAACACTGAAGCTTTCTTT
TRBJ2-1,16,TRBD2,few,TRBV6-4,CASKKTSGRNHGEQFF,TGTGCCAGCAAGAAGACTAGCGGGAGGAATCACGGTGAGCAGTTCTTC
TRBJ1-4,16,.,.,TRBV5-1,CASSLAKSGFNEKLFF,TGCGCCAGCAGCTTGGCAAAATCGGGTTTTAATGAAAAACTGTTTTTT
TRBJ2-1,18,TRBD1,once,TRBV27,CASSLSRGQQTGRNEQFF,TGTGCCAGCAGTTTATCGAGGGGACAGCAGACGGGGCGGAATGAGCAGTTCTTC
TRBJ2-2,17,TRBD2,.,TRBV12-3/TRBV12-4,CASITRTSASNTGELFF,TGTGCCAGCATCACCAGGACTAGCGCCTCGAACACCGGGGAGCTGTTTTTT
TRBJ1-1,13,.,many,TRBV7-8,CASSWRGGAEAFF,TGTGCCAGCAGCTGGCGGGGGGGGGCTGAAGCTTTCTTT
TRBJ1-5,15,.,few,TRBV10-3,CAISAQQDGNQPQHF,TGTGCCATCTCAGCCCAGCAGGATGGGAATCAGCCCCAGCATTTT
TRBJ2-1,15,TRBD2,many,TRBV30,CAWSSGTRLDNEQFF,TGTGCCTGGAGCTCCGGGACTAGACTAGACAATGAGCAGTTCTTC
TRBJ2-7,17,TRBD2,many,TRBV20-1,CSARERGAWGGRFEQYF,TGCAGTGCTAGAGAGAGAGGGGCTTGGGGCGGGAGGTTCGAGCAGTACTTC
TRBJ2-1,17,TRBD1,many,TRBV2,CATSVGKNRGSYNEQFF,TGTGCCACTAGTGTGGGGAAAAACAGGGGTTCGTACAATGAGCAGTTCTTC
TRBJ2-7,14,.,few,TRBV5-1,CARGPPMRHYEQYF,TGCGCCAGGGGTCCTCCAATGAGACACTACGAGCAGTACTTC
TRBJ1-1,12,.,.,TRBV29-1,CSVARTNTEAFF,TGCAGCGTTGCTAGGACGAACACTGAAGCTTTCTTT
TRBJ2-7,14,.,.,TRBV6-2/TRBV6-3,CASTSRDLTYEQYF,TGTGCCAGCACCTCGAGGGACCTTACCTACGAGCAGTACTTC
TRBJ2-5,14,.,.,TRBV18,CASSPWGAQETQYF,TGTGCCAGCTCACCCTGGGGCGCACAAGAGACCCAGTACTTC
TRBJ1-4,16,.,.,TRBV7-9,CASSLAGLWANEKLFF,TGTGCCAGCAGCTTAGCGGGCCTATGGGCTAATGAAAAACTGTTTTTT
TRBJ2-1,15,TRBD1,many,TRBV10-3,CAISESDRSYNEQFF,TGTGCCATCAGTGAGTCGGACAGGAGCTACAATGAGCAGTTCTTC
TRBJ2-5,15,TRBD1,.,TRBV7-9,CASSLHRGLVLTQYF,TGTGCCAGCAGCTTGCACAGGGGGCTCGTTCTGACCCAGTACTTC
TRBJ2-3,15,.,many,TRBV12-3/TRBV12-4,CASGVWDSGTDTQYF,TGTGCCAGCGGGGTCTGGGACTCCGGAACAGATACGCAGTATTTT
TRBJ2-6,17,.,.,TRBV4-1,CASSQGALRGGANVLTF,TGCGCCAGCAGCCAGGGGGCGTTAAGAGGTGGGGCCAACGTCCTGACTTTC
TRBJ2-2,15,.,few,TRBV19,CASSRRDFNTGELFF,TGTGCCAGTAGTCGACGGGACTTTAACACCGGGGAGCTGTTTTTT
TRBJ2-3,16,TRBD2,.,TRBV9,CASSGGRLAGTDTQYF,TGTGCCAGCAGCGGGGGGAGACTAGCGGGCACAGATACGCAGTATTTT
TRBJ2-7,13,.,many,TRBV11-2,CASSLRGAYEQYF,TGTGCCAGCAGCTTAAGGGGGGCTTACGAGCAGTACTTC
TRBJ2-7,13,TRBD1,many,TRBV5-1,CASSLDRIYEQYF,TGTGCCAGCAGCTTGGACAGGATCTACGAGCAGTACTTC
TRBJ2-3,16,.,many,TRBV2,CASSVDLVLSPDTQYF,TGTGCCAGCAGTGTAGACTTGGTGCTCTCCCCCGATACGCAGTATTTT
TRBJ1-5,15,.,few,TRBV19,CASSTQPGHLGAQHF,TGTGCCAGTAGTACCCAACCTGGACACCTGGGGGCCCAGCATTTT
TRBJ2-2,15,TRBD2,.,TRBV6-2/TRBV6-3,CASSPEREGRGELFF,TGTGCCAGCAGTCCCGAGCGGGAGGGCCGGGGGGAGCTGTTTTTT
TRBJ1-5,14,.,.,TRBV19,CASSISGARQPQHF,TGTGCCAGTAGTATTAGCGGGGCGCGGCAGCCCCAGCATTTT
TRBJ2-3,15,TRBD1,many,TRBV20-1,CSARDYRGYQDTQYF,TGCAGTGCTAGAGATTACAGGGGGTATCAGGATACGCAGTATTTT
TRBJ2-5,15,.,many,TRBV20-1,CSARDRHRDQETQYF,TGCAGTGCTAGAGACCGGCACAGGGACCAAGAGACCCAGTACTTC
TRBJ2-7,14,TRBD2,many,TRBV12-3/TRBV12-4,CASSTSGPSYEQYF,TGTGCCAGCAGCACTAGCGGGCCCTCCTACGAGCAGTACTTC
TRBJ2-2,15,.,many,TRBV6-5,CASSYMGANTGELFF,TGTGCCAGCAGTTACATGGGGGCGAACACCGGGGAGCTGTTTTTT
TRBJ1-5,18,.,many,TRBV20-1,CSATLVRPGRFSNQPQHF,TGCAGTGCCACTCTAGTGAGACCGGGACGGTTTAGCAATCAGCCCCAGCATTTT
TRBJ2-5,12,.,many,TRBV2,CASSEGPESQYF,TGTGCCAGCAGTGAGGGGCCGGAGTCCCAGTACTTC
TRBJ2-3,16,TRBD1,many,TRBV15,CATSRPTGASTDTQYF,TGTGCCACCAGCAGACCGACAGGGGCTAGCACAGATACGCAGTATTTT
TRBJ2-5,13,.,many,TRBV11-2,CASSLGGSRTQYF,TGTGCCAGCAGCTTAGGAGGCAGCCGGACCCAGTACTTC